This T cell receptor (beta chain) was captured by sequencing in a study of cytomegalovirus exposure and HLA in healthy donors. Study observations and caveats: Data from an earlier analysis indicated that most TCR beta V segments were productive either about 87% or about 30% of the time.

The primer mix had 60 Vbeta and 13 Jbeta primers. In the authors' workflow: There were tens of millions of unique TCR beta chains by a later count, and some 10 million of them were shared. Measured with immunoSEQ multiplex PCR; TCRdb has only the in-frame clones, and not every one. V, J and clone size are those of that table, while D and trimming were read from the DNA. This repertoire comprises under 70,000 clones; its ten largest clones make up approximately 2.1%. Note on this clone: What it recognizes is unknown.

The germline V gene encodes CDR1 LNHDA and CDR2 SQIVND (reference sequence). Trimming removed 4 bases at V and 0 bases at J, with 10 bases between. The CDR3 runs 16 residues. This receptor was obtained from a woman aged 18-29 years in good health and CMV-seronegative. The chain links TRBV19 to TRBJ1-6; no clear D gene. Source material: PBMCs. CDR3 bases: TGTGCCAGTAGTACCCCCATGAGCTCCTATAATTCACCCCTCCACTTT. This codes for CASSTPMSSYNSPLHF. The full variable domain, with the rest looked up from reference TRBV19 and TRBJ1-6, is DGGITQSPKYLFRKEGQNVTLSCEQNLNHDAMYWYRQDPGQGLRLIYYSQIVNDFQKGDIAEGYSVSREKKESFPLTVTSAQKNPTAFYLCASSTPMSSYNSPLHFGNGTRLTVT.